These 31 T cell receptor beta chains were all obtained from the same sample, sequenced in a study of Graves' ophthalmopathy and Graves' hyperthyroidism. Amplification from RNA transcripts yielded the TCR beta CDR3 regions. Investigators did first-round RT-PCR with HTBI primers, then second-round multiplex PCR. TCRdb independently ran MiXCR on the multiplex PCR reads; one entry per CDR3 protein. The sample comprises over 150,000 distinct CDR3 sequences, over 35% of which are singletons, and approximately 6.3% rests with the top ten. The sequenced sample was peripheral blood. The source of these receptors is a woman aged 40 to 50 with Graves' ophthalmopathy.

The gene calls are TRBV12-3 or TRBV12-4 and TRBJ1-1; possibly TRBD1 for D (6 bases). The CDR3 runs to 14 residues. Trimming removed 6 bases from V and 5 bases from J, with 16 bases in between. The CDR3 DNA reads TGTGCCAGCAGCCTAGGGGGGCGCGAGACTGAAGCTTTCTTT. Protein product: CASSLGGRETEAFF.

This chain links TRBV30 with TRBJ1-3; 7 nucleotides match TRBD1. The CDR3 has 19 residues. The germline V gene has CDR1 GTSNPN and CDR2 SVGIG (reference sequence). Trimming removed 1 base from V and 4 bases from J; junction bases left unmatched: 19. Written as DNA, the CDR3 is TGTGCCTGGAGTGACCTGGGACAGCTTGTTGGCCGAGGGGGAAACACCATATATTTT. It is translated as CAWSDLGQLVGRGGNTIYF. Looking up the rest from reference TRBV30 and TRBJ1-3 gives the full variable domain: SQTIHQWPATLVQPVGSPLSLECTVEGTSNPNLYWYRQAAGRGLQLLFYSVGIGQISSEVPQNLSASRPQDRQFILSSKKLLLSDSGFYLCAWSDLGQLVGRGGNTIYFGEGSWLTVV.

Ten or more counts support this clonotype. This chain uses TRBV5-1 with TRBJ2-2, with D tentatively TRBD1 (5 bases). The CDR3 is made up of 14 amino acids. Germline V gene lookup returns CDR1 SGHRS and CDR2 YFSETQ. Trimming cost V 0 bases and J 6 bases, with 9 bases left between them. The CDR3 bases are TGCGCCAGCAGCTTGGTAGGGGATGCCGGGGAGCTGTTTTTT. This translates into CASSLVGDAGELFF.

V gene TRBV6-1 combines with J gene TRBJ2-7; D assignment may be TRBD1 or TRBD2 (5 bases each). The CDR3 is 14 amino acids. V was clipped by 6 bases and J by 2 bases, with 14 bases between them. Germline-derived CDR1 and CDR2 are MNHNS and SASEGT. CDR3 DNA: TGTGCCAGCAGAGCATGGGACGGTCCCTACGAGCAGTACTTC. Protein sequence: CASRAWDGPYEQYF.

This clonotype came up many times. J is TRBJ2-2 and V is TRBV7-8, with D unclear. CDR3 length: 16 residues. Germline V gene sequence: CDR1 SGHVS, CDR2 FQNEAQ. Between the trimmed V and J ends, which lost 5 bases and 0 bases, there was a span of 13 bases. The CDR3, as DNA: TGTGCCAGCAGCCCCACGGGTGGAACGAACACCGGGGAGCTGTTTTTT. It codes for CASSPTGGTNTGELFF.

In its sample, this clonotype was seen many times. The V gene is TRBV20-1, the J gene TRBJ2-5; tentatively, D is TRBD2 (6 bases). The CDR3 is 12 residues long. V was shortened by 6 bases and J by 2 bases, with 10 bases between the two germline ends. CDR1 and CDR2 from the germline V gene are DFQATT and SNEGSKA (reference sequence). This chain's CDR3 is CSAPGRQETQYF. CDR3 bases: TGCAGTGCGCCCGGGAGACAAGAGACCCAGTACTTC.

V usage is TRBV6-1 and J usage is TRBJ2-7; 10 bases fit TRBD1. Germline V gives CDR1 MNHNS, CDR2 SASEGT. Losses at the gene ends were 6 bases for V and 7 bases for J; bases not matched to a gene: 6. CDR3 length equals 13 residues. CDR3 DNA sequence: TGTGCCAGCAGCCCGGACAGGGGGTGGGAGCAGTACTTC. This codes for CASSPDRGWEQYF.

The CDR3 sequence is CASSTRQGQVYEQYF. The CDR3 coding sequence is TGTGCCAGTAGTACCAGACAGGGCCAAGTTTACGAGCAGTACTTC. The genes are TRBV19 and TRBJ2-7, with TRBD1 matching 7 bases. This CDR3 is built from 15 residues. J lost 4 bases, V lost 4 bases, and 10 bases had no gene match. Germline V gives CDR1 LNHDA, CDR2 SQIVND (reference sequence).

V gene TRBV6-2 or TRBV6-3 combines with J gene TRBJ1-1; possible D gene TRBD1, 5 bases. The CDR3 contains 17 residues. Germline assignment: CDR1 MNHEY and CDR2 SVGEGT. V was clipped by 0 bases and J by 5 bases, with 19 bases between them. The CDR3, as DNA: TGTGCCAGCAGTTACTCGACAGAGGGGATGGCTAGGACTGAAGCTTTCTTT. Translated, it gives CASSYSTEGMARTEAFF.

The rearrangement links TRBV6-1 to TRBJ2-7; possible D gene TRBD1, 6 bases. The V end was cut by 7 bases, the J end by 0 bases, with 16 bases between. This CDR3 is 15 amino acids long. Germline CDR1 MNHNS, CDR2 SASEGT. The CDR3 DNA follows: TGTGCCAGCACCTTACAGGGCCGGAGCTCCTACGAGCAGTACTTC. It specifies CASTLQGRSSYEQYF.

The gene calls are TRBV2 and TRBJ2-5; D uncertain. Germline V gene data show CDR1 as SNHLY and CDR2 as FYNNEI. The CDR3 runs to 13 residues. The V gene lost 3 bases and the J gene lost 5 bases, with 10 bases spanning the gap. The CDR3 region is CASSDTTWETQYF. The CDR3 nucleotides are TGTGCCAGCAGTGATACCACTTGGGAGACCCAGTACTTC.

In its sample, this clonotype was seen many times. V usage is TRBV6-1 and J usage is TRBJ1-6, with D possibly TRBD1 on 5 matching bases. Germline-derived CDR1 and CDR2 are MNHNS and SASEGT. V was trimmed by 4 bases and J by 6 bases, leaving 7 bases between them. This CDR3 region has 13 residues. The CDR3 region is CASSGQPNSPLHF. The CDR3 coding sequence is TGTGCCAGCAGTGGACAGCCTAATTCACCCCTCCACTTT.

The genes are TRBV6-1 and TRBJ1-1; 8 bases are a match to TRBD1. The CDR3 totals 14 residues. V shed 1 base, J shed 6 bases, and the junction held 4 bases outside the gene matches. CDR1 is MNHNS, CDR2 SASEGT, per germline. The CDR3 DNA follows: TGTGCCAGCAGTGAAGGGACAGGGCTTCCTGAAGCTTTCTTT. Amino acids: CASSEGTGLPEAFF.

The rearrangement uses TRBV29-1 and TRBJ2-7, with D possibly TRBD1 on 6 matching bases. The CDR3 has 12 amino acids. Germline loops: CDR1 SQVTM, CDR2 ANQGSEA. V dropped 5 bases and J dropped 3 bases, with 11 bases sitting between them. The CDR3 sequence: CSVKQGLYEQYF. CDR3 DNA sequence: TGCAGCGTTAAACAGGGCCTCTACGAGCAGTACTTC.

The V call is TRBV12-3 or TRBV12-4, the J call TRBJ1-1, with 7 bases aligning to TRBD1. The trim removed 4 bases at V and 4 bases at J, leaving 0 bases unmatched. There are 12 residues in the CDR3. CDR3 DNA: TGTGCCAGCAGTTGGGACAGCACTGAAGCTTTCTTT. It specifies CASSWDSTEAFF.

There are many counts of this clonotype. The J gene is TRBJ1-1, the V gene TRBV30, with D possibly matching TRBD1 (5 bases). The germline V gene encodes CDR1 GTSNPN and CDR2 SVGIG (reference sequence). V shed 0 bases and J shed 6 bases, with 17 bases lying between them. This CDR3 has 15 amino acids. CDR3 nucleotides: TGTGCCTGGAGTGTAAGCTACAGGAATACGGCTGAAGCTTTCTTT. Translated, it gives CAWSVSYRNTAEAFF.

This clonotype was seen many times. The chain combines TRBV18 with TRBJ2-7; 10 nucleotides match TRBD2. Germline V gene lookup returns CDR1 KGHSH and CDR2 LQKENI. With 5 bases clipped from V and 1 base from J, the junction kept 5 bases outside the gene matches. CDR3 length equals 15 residues. This chain's CDR3 is CASSSTSGASYEQYF. DNA for the CDR3: TGTGCCAGCTCAAGCACTAGCGGGGCTTCCTACGAGCAGTACTTC.

The rearrangement links TRBV28 to TRBJ2-5; 10 nucleotides align to TRBD2. CDR3 length equals 14 residues. Germline V gives CDR1 MDHEN, CDR2 SYDVKM. The CDR3 loop reads CATTGLAVQETQYF. The CDR3 bases are TGTGCTACTACCGGACTAGCGGTACAAGAGACCCAGTACTTC.

There are many counts of this clonotype. The rearrangement joins TRBV5-4 to TRBJ2-5; D is tentatively TRBD1 or TRBD2 (6 bases each). V lost 4 bases and J lost 5, with 21 bases in between. Germline CDR1 reads SGHNT; CDR2 reads YYREEE (reference sequence). The CDR3 is 16 residues long. The CDR3 bases are TGTGCCAGCAGCCCCACTGGGGGCGCGGGACGGGAGACCCAGTACTTC. Its translation: CASSPTGGAGRETQYF. The full variable domain, rest sourced from reference TRBV5-4 and TRBJ2-5, is ETGVTQSPTHLIKTRGQQVTLRCSSQSGHNTVSWYQQALGQGPQFIFQYYREEENGRGNFPPRFSGLQFPNYSSELNVNALELDDSALYLCASSPTGGAGRETQYFGPGTRLLVL.

This clonotype was detected a few times. V is TRBV11-2 and J is TRBJ2-5, with 15 positions matching TRBD2. This CDR3 has 18 residues. Germline V CDR1 and CDR2: SGHAT, FQNNGV. The junction had 11 bases not matched to a gene; V was cut back by 4 bases and J by 5 bases. CDR3 protein: CASSSTITGTSGRETQYF. CDR3 DNA sequence: TGTGCCAGCAGCTCTACAATAACCGGGACTAGCGGGAGGGAGACCCAGTACTTC.

This clonotype came up many times. The chain has TRBV6-1 and TRBJ1-2; D is uncertain. V was pared by 6 bases and J by 7 bases, with 15 bases between. Per germline, CDR1 MNHNS and CDR2 SASEGT. This CDR3 region has 13 residues. CDR3: CASSQPSFGGYTF. CDR3 DNA sequence: TGTGCCAGCAGCCAACCGAGTTTCGGTGGCTACACCTTC.

The rearrangement uses TRBV28 and TRBJ2-7; TRBD1 matches 7 bases. The CDR3 runs to 13 residues. CDR1 and CDR2 from the germline V gene are MDHEN and SYDVKM. V gave up 8 bases and J gave up 5 bases; unmatched junction bases: 9. The CDR3 spells CASATGAWDEQYF. As DNA, the CDR3 is TGTGCCAGCGCTACAGGGGCTTGGGACGAGCAGTACTTC.

The chain links TRBV19 to TRBJ2-2, with a tentative D call TRBD1 (6 bases). Germline V gene lookup returns CDR1 LNHDA and CDR2 SQIVND (reference sequence). The CDR3 extends over 14 amino acids. Trimming removed 7 bases from V and 4 bases from J, with 13 bases in between. CDR3 loop: CASKRTVGTGELFF. The CDR3 DNA reads as TGTGCCAGTAAGAGGACAGTGGGCACCGGGGAGCTGTTTTTT.

This clonotype came up a few times. DNA of the CDR3: TGTGCCAGCAGCTTACCCCAAGATACGCCAATCCTAGTGGATAATTCACCCCTCCACTTT. Protein sequence: CASSLPQDTPILVDNSPLHF. This chain joins TRBV7-3 and TRBJ1-6; no definite D call. Germline V gene lookup returns CDR1 SGHTA and CDR2 FQGTGA. Trimming shortened V by 2 bases and J by 5 bases, and 25 bases separated the two germline ends. This CDR3 has 20 residues.

The chain couples TRBV12-3 or TRBV12-4 to TRBJ1-5; no clear D gene. The CDR3 sequence is 14 residues long. Trimming removed 3 bases from V and 7 bases from J, with 13 bases in between. The CDR3 nucleotides are TGTGCCAGCAGTTTTTACGGGAACGGGCAGCCCCAGCATTTT. Translation gives CASSFYGNGQPQHF.

The sample holds many counts of this clonotype. This chain connects TRBV12-3 or TRBV12-4 to TRBJ1-6; 10 bases agree with TRBD1. The CDR3 runs 12 residues. The junction had 5 bases not matched to a gene; V was cut back by 7 bases and J by 14 bases. CDR3 coding DNA: TGTGCCAGCACCAAGGACAGGGGGGCCCTCCACTTT. This gives the protein CASTKDRGALHF.

The CDR3 sequence: CASEAGTGKSPLHF. The CDR3, as DNA: TGTGCCTCCGAGGCCGGGACAGGGAAGTCACCCCTCCACTTT. The V and J genes are TRBV30 and TRBJ1-6; 9 bases agree with TRBD1. The junction had 11 bases not matched to a gene; V was cut back by 7 bases and J by 10 bases. There are 14 residues in the CDR3. CDR1 is GTSNPN, CDR2 SVGIG, per germline (reference sequence).

The chain recombines TRBV10-3 with TRBJ2-2; D ambiguous. The CDR3 is 14 residues long. Trimming pared 4 bases from V and 1 base from J, leaving 7 bases between. Germline V gene data show CDR1 as ENHRY and CDR2 as SYGVKD. CDR3 in amino acids: CAISGQKNTGELFF. The CDR3 bases are TGTGCCATCAGTGGCCAGAAGAACACCGGGGAGCTGTTTTTT.

This clonotype was seen ten or more times. The rearrangement links TRBV5-1 to TRBJ1-1; TRBD1 is a possible D gene (5 bases). In germline, CDR1 is SGHRS, CDR2 YFSETQ. The CDR3 totals 15 residues. Trimming removed 3 bases from V and 0 bases from J, with 12 bases in between. The chain's CDR3 is CASSSLGQMNTEAFF. Here the CDR3 DNA reads TGCGCCAGCAGCTCCCTAGGACAAATGAACACTGAAGCTTTCTTT.

This clonotype was detected ten times or more. The chain uses TRBV2 and TRBJ1-5, with 10 bases matching TRBD1. Looked up from germline, CDR1 is SNHLY and CDR2 is FYNNEI. This CDR3 spans 15 amino acids. Trimming took 4 bases from V and 4 from J; bases not matched to a gene: 4. In DNA form, the CDR3 reads TGTGCCAGCAGTGCCGGGACAGGGGAGAATCAGCCCCAGCATTTT. This sequence encodes CASSAGTGENQPQHF. The full variable domain, completed using reference TRBV2 and TRBJ1-5, is EPEVTQTPSHQVTQMGQEVILRCVPISNHLYFYWYRQILGQKVEFLVSFYNNEISEKSEIFDDQFSVERPDGSNFTLKIRSTKLEDSAMYFCASSAGTGENQPQHFGDGTRLSIL.

The chain employs TRBV6-1 and TRBJ2-5; D possibly matches TRBD1 or TRBD2 (5 bases each). Germline CDR1 is MNHNS and CDR2 is SASEGT. The CDR3 is 14 residues long. The V and J ends lost 3 bases and 5 bases respectively, with 13 bases between them. In nucleotides, the CDR3 is TGTGCCAGCAGTGAGGGACCAGGTTGGGAGACCCAGTACTTC. Protein: CASSEGPGWETQYF.